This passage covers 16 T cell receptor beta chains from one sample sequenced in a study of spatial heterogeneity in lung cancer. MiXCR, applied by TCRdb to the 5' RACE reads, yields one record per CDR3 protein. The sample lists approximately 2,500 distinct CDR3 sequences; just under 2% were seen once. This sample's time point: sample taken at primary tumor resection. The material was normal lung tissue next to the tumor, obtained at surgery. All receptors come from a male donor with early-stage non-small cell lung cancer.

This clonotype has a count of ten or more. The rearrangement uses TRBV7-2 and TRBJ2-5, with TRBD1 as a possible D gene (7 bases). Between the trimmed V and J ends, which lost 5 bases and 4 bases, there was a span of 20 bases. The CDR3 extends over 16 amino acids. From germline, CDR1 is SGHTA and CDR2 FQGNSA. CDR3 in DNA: TGTGCCAGCAGCCAAGGACAGGCGGGATTGAGAGAGACCCAGTACTTC. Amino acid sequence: CASSQGQAGLRETQYF.

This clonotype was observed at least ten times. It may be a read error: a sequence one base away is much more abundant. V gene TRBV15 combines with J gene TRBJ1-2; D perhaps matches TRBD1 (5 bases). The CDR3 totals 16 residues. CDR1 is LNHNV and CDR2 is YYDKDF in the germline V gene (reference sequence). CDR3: CATSRDQGGVDRGYNF. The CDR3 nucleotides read TGTGCCACCAGCAGAGATCAGGGCGGAGTCGATCGAGGCTACAACTTC.

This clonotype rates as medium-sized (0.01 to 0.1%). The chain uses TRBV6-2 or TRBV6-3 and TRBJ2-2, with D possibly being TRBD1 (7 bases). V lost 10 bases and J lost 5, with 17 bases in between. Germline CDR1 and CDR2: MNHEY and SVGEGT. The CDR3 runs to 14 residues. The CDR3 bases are TGTGCCACCCGGACAGGAGGGACTACCGGGGAGCTGTTTTTT. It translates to CATRTGGTTGELFF.

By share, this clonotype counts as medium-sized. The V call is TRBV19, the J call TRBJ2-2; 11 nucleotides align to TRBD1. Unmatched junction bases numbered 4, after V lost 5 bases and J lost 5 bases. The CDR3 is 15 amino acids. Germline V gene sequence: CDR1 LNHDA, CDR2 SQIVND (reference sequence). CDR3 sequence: CASSSGTGGTGELFF. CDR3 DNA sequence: TGTGCCAGTAGTTCCGGGACAGGGGGGACCGGGGAGCTGTTTTTT.

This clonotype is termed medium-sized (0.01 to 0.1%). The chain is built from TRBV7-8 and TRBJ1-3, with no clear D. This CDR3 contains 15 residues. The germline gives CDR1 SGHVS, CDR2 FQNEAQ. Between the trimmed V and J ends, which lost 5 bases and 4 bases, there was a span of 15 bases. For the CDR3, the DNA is TGTGCCAGCAGCCCCCGCACCCGGGGAGGAAACACCATATATTTT. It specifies CASSPRTRGGNTIYF.

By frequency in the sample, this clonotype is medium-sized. In DNA form, the CDR3 reads TGCGCCAGCAGCTCGGGAGGAAGCGGGGGGAACTCCTACGAGCAGTACTTC. As protein: CASSSGGSGGNSYEQYF. This chain joins TRBV5-1 and TRBJ2-7; 9 bases line up with TRBD2. CDR1 and CDR2 from the germline V gene are SGHRS and YFSETQ. Trimming at V came to 3 bases and at J to 0 bases, leaving 10 bases not matched to a gene. The CDR3 loop spans 17 amino acids.

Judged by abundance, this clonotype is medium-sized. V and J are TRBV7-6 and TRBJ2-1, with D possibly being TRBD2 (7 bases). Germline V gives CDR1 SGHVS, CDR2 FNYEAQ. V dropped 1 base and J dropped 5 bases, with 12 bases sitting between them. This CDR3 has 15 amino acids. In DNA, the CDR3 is TGTGCCAGCAGCTTAGGAGGGGGGGGGAACAATGAGCAGTTCTTC. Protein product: CASSLGGGGNNEQFF.

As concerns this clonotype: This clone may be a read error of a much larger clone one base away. The DNA of the CDR3 is TGTGCCAACAATCAACCGGGACAGGTCTTTCTTTCTGGGGCCAACGTCCTGACTTTC. Translated: CANNQPGQVFLSGANVLTF. The V gene is TRBV6-2 or TRBV6-3, the J gene TRBJ2-6; TRBD1 matches at 8 bases. Germline CDR1 and CDR2: MNHEY and SVGEGT. The V segment lost 10 bases and the J segment 1 base; nucleotides outside the gene matches: 18. The CDR3 is 19 amino acids.

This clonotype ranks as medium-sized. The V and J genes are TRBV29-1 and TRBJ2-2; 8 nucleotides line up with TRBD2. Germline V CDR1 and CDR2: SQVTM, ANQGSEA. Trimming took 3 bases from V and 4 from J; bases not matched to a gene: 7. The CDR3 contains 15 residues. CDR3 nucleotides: TGCAGCGTTGACTCACCCGGGGGGGCCACCGGGGAGCTGTTTTTT. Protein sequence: CSVDSPGGATGELFF.

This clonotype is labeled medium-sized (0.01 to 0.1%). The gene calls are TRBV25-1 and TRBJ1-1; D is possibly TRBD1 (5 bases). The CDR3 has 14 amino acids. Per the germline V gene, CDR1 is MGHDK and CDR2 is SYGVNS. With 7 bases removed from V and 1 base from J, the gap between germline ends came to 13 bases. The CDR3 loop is CASTLGDTNTEAFF. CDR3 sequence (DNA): TGTGCCAGCACGTTAGGGGATACGAACACTGAAGCTTTCTTT.

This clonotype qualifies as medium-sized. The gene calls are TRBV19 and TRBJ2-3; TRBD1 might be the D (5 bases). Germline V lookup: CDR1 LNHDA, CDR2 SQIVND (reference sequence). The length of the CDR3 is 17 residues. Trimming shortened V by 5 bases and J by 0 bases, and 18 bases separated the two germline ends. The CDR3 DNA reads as TGTGCCAGTAGTCTCTCTACTGGGGCTTCTAGCACAGATACGCAGTATTTT. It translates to CASSLSTGASSTDTQYF.

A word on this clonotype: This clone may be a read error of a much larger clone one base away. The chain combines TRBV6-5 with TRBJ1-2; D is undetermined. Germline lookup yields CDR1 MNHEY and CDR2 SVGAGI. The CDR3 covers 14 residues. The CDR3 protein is CASSYSTRNYGYPF. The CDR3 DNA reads TGTGCCAGCAGTTACTCGACCCGTAACTATGGCTACCCCTTC.

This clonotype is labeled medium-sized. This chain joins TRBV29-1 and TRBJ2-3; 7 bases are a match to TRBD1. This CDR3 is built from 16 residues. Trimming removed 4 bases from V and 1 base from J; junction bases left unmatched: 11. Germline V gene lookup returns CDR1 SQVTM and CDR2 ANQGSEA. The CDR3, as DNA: TGCAGCGTTGCTGGAGCCCGGGACAGCCGCACAGATACGCAGTATTTT. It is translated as CSVAGARDSRTDTQYF.

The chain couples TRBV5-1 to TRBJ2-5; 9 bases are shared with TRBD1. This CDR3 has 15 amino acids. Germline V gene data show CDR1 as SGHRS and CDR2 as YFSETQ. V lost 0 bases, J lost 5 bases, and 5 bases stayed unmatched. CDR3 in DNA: TGCGCCAGCAGCTTGGACGGGACAGGGAAGGAGACCCAGTACTTC. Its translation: CASSLDGTGKETQYF.

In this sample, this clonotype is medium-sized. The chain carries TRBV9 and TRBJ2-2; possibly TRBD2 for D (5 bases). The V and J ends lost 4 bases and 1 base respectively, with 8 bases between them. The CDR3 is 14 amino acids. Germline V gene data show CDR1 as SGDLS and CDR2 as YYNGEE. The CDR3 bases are TGTGCCAGCAGCCAGGACTGGAACACCGGGGAGCTGTTTTTT. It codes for CASSQDWNTGELFF.

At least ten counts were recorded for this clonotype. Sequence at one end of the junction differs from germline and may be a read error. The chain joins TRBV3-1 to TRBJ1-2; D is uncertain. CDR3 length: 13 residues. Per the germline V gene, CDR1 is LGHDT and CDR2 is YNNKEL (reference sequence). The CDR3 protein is CASSQRHSSGDTF. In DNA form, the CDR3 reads TGTGCCAGCAGCCAGAGGCACAGCTCTGGCGACACCTTC.